One and the same sample provided the 7 T cell receptor beta chains below, sequenced in a study of shared clonotypes between healthy human individuals. Only in-frame clones appear in the TCRdb table, and some are missing; sequencing was by immunoSEQ multiplex PCR. Found here are about 2.2 million clones, 85% to 95% of them singletons; the top ten hold around 1.7%. In the naive CD8 group, cells lacked CD45RO and were positively selected for CCR7, so terminally differentiated effector memory CD45RA+ cells were left out. The specimen was naive CD8+ T cells from PBMCs. All receptors derive from a man between 18 and 35 years old in good health. Some clones in this sample may be carry-over from other donors' samples.

The chain couples TRBV7-9 to TRBJ2-7, with D perhaps matching TRBD2 (6 bases). In germline, CDR1 is SEHNR, CDR2 FQNEAQ (reference sequence). The V gene lost 4 bases and the J gene lost 5 bases, with 21 bases spanning the gap. The CDR3 loop spans 16 amino acids. The CDR3 bases are TGTGCCAGCAGCTCACGGGGGTGGGGAGCTAGCCACGAGCAGTACTTC. Translating gives CASSSRGWGASHEQYF.

The rearrangement uses TRBV10-3 and TRBJ2-7, with D uncertain. Germline lookup yields CDR1 ENHRY and CDR2 SYGVKD. There are 14 residues in the CDR3. The V and J ends lost 9 bases and 9 bases respectively, with 24 bases between them. The CDR3 is CAMTTSPTTLGQYF. In DNA form, the CDR3 reads TGTGCCATGACAACTTCCCCGACCACGCTCGGGCAGTACTTC.

This chain uses TRBV5-1 with TRBJ2-4, with a weak D call TRBD1 (6 bases). Deletions cut 3 bases from V and 0 bases from J, with 16 bases between. The CDR3 is made up of 17 amino acids. CDR1 SGHRS and CDR2 YFSETQ come from the germline V gene. The CDR3 DNA reads TGCGCCAGCAGCTCCCCCGGGACAACCTTAGCCAAAAACATTCAGTACTTC. As protein: CASSSPGTTLAKNIQYF. The full variable domain, its missing parts supplied by reference TRBV5-1 and TRBJ2-4, is KAGVTQTPRYLIKTRGQQVTLSCSPISGHRSVSWYQQTPGQGLQFLFEYFSETQRNKGNFPGRFSGRQFSNSRSEMNVSTLELGDSALYLCASSSPGTTLAKNIQYFGAGTRLSVL.

V gene TRBV7-9 combines with J gene TRBJ2-7; D ambiguous. The CDR3 runs to 13 residues. The V gene lost 7 bases and the J gene lost 2 bases, with 12 bases spanning the gap. Germline-derived CDR1 and CDR2 are SEHNR and FQNEAQ (reference sequence). The CDR3 protein is CASTNLGTYEQYF. The CDR3 DNA is TGTGCCAGCACCAATCTCGGTACCTACGAGCAGTACTTC.

J is TRBJ1-4 and V is TRBV27; maybe TRBD1 (6 bases). The CDR3 is 15 amino acids. Germline V gene data show CDR1 as MNHEY and CDR2 as SMNVEV (reference sequence). V was shortened by 6 bases and J by 0 bases, with 11 bases between the two germline ends. The CDR3 protein is CASSPGQATNEKLFF. In nucleotides, the CDR3 is TGTGCCAGCAGCCCGGGACAAGCAACTAATGAAAAACTGTTTTTT.

This chain joins TRBV9 and TRBJ2-7; the match to TRBD2 covers 7 bases. Trimming cost V 4 bases and J 3 bases; bases outside gene matches: 7. This CDR3 has 14 amino acids. From germline, CDR1 is SGDLS and CDR2 YYNGEE. DNA of the CDR3: TGTGCCAGCAGCTTAAGCGGGGTAGGCTACGAGCAGTACTTC. Translation gives CASSLSGVGYEQYF. Full variable domain (outside the CDR3, taken from reference TRBV9 and TRBJ2-7): DSGVTQTPKHLITATGQRVTLRCSPRSGDLSVYWYQQSLDQGLQFLIQYYNGEERAKGNILERFSAQQFPDLHSELNLSSLELGDSALYFCASSLSGVGYEQYFGPGTRLTVT.

CDR3 nucleotide sequence: TGTGCCAGCAGGGACCCTCCGAGGACCCCGAACACCGGGGAGCTGTTTTTT. This codes for CASRDPPRTPNTGELFF. The chain uses TRBV11-2 and TRBJ2-2; D remains ambiguous. This CDR3 is 17 amino acids long. The V end lost 6 bases, the J end lost 0 bases, and 17 bases lay between the germline ends. The V gene's germline CDR1 is SGHAT and CDR2 FQNNGV. The whole variable domain, filled in from reference TRBV11-2 and TRBJ2-2, reads EAGVAQSPRYKIIEKRQSVAFWCNPISGHATLYWYQQILGQGPKLLIQFQNNGVVDDSQLPKDRFSAERLKGVDSTLKIQPAKLEDSAVYLCASRDPPRTPNTGELFFGEGSRLTVL.